Listed below are T cell receptor beta chains from one sample, sequenced in a study of CXCR3-negative and CXCR3-positive naive CD8 T cells. TCRdb re-called the 5' RACE reads, yielding one record per CDR3 amino acid sequence without DNA. The table for this sample gives around 150,000 distinct CDR3 sequences. The sample comprised naive CXCR3+ CD8+ T cells from blood. All receptors come from a human donor in good health. Some clones in this sample may be carry-over from other donors' samples. CDR3s include the opening cysteine and the closing phenylalanine or tryptophan. The order of the fields is CDR3 length, J gene, V gene, CDR3 protein.

>14|TRBJ2-1|TRBV15
CATSGQGARNEQFF
>15|TRBJ2-1|TRBV11-3
CASSLVGTSRGEQFF
>18|TRBJ2-2|TRBV28
CASSFRVSGGPNTGELFF
>13|TRBJ2-7|TRBV5-4
CASSWPDSYDQYF
>12|TRBJ1-1|TRBV29-1
CSSRGIGTEAFF
>12|TRBJ2-1|TRBV28
CASSLRLNEQFF
>14|TRBJ1-1|TRBV5-5
CASSLWGENTEAFF
>13|TRBJ2-7|TRBV27
CASAGAVAYEQYF
>14|TRBJ1-2|TRBV27
CASRTGGGLYGYTF
>14|TRBJ1-4|TRBV30
CAWTPYETRDSLAF
>16|TRBJ2-2|TRBV5-6
CASSLEIGRAAGELFF
>14|TRBJ2-1|TRBV12-3/TRBV12-4
CASNTNGAVDEQFF
>11|TRBJ2-7|TRBV29-1
CSVEMGYEQYF
>15|TRBJ1-2|TRBV6-9
CASSYGRGEDYGYTF
>14|TRBJ1-4|TRBV7-2
CASSLGAGDEKLFF
>18|TRBJ2-2|TRBV15
CATSRDSPQAIIPGELFF
>15|TRBJ2-7|TRBV7-9
CASQKPPGQDYEQYF
>15|TRBJ2-7|TRBV15
CATSKASDGSYEQYF
>15|TRBJ2-1|TRBV6-2/TRBV6-3
CASSPSSVPWNEQFF
>16|TRBJ2-5|TRBV2
CASISSTGTGGETQYF
>14|TRBJ2-1|TRBV20-1
CSARGSRFYNEQFF
>17|TRBJ2-1|TRBV6-2/TRBV6-3
CASSIWRLAGGPNEQFF
>15|TRBJ2-1|TRBV29-1
CSVEWRFDSYNEQFF
>14|TRBJ2-1|TRBV29-1
CSVEGGVLGNEQFF
>14|TRBJ2-7|TRBV21-1
CASSNDRPFYEQYF
>16|TRBJ2-3|TRBV6-2/TRBV6-3
CASSLPGLAGTDTQYF
>15|TRBJ2-5|TRBV12-3/TRBV12-4
CASSPTKSGQETQYF